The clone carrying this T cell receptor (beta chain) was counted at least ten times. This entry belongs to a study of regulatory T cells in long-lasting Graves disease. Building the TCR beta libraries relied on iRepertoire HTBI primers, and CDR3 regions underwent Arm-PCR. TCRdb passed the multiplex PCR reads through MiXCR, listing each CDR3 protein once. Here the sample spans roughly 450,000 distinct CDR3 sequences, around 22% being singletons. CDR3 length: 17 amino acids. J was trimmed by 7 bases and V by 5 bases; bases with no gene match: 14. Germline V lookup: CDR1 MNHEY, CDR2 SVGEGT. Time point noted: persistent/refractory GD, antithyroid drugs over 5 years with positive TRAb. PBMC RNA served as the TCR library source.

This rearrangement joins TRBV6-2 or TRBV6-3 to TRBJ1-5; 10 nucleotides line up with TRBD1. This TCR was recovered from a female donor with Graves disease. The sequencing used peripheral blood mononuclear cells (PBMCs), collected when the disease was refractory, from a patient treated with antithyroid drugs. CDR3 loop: CASSDGTGVTPWQPQHF. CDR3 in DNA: TGTGCCAGCAGTGATGGGACAGGGGTGACCCCATGGCAGCCCCAGCATTTT.